The 5 T cell receptor beta chains in this list originate from one sample, sequenced in a study of control samples from healthy donors and cancer patients. Repertoires were generated with immunoSEQ multiplex PCR, while TCRdb's copy carries only in-frame clones and drops some. The repertoire includes 90,000 to 150,000 clones, around 88% of them detected once, and roughly 3.3% sits in the top ten. Specimen: blood. The receptors derive from a man aged 40-49 years in good health.

The V call is TRBV5-1, the J call TRBJ1-1, with D tentatively TRBD1 (5 bases). V lost 1 base and J lost 3, with 7 bases in between. The CDR3 has 13 amino acids. Looked up from germline, CDR1 is SGHRS and CDR2 is YFSETQ. In DNA, the CDR3 is TGCGCCAGCAGCTTGTGGGGGGACACTGAAGCTTTCTTT. Translated: CASSLWGDTEAFF.

V gene TRBV7-3 combines with J gene TRBJ2-5, with TRBD2 identical over 12 bases. From germline, CDR1 is SGHTA and CDR2 FQGTGA. The V gene end was trimmed by 4 bases and the J gene end by 5 bases; junction bases not matched to a gene: 2. This CDR3 region has 14 residues. Written as DNA, the CDR3 is TGTGCCAGCAGCTCCGGGACTAGCGGGGAGACCCAGTACTTC. Protein sequence: CASSSGTSGETQYF.

The chain uses TRBV14 and TRBJ2-7; D is unresolved. Germline CDR1 and CDR2: SGHDN and FVKESK. The V end was cut by 1 base, the J end by 2 bases, with 3 bases between. The CDR3 spans 12 residues. The CDR3 DNA reads as TGTGCCAGCAGCCAAGTACCCTACGAGCAGTACTTC. Its translation is CASSQVPYEQYF.

The chain combines TRBV6-1 with TRBJ2-7; D is uncertain. This CDR3 is 13 amino acids long. Germline-derived CDR1 and CDR2 are MNHNS and SASEGT. Trimming shortened V by 2 bases and J by 4 bases, and 9 bases separated the two germline ends. The CDR3 region has the DNA TGTGCCAGCAGTGAAAGAGAAAAATACGAGCAGTACTTC. It codes for CASSEREKYEQYF.

The chain recombines TRBV30 with TRBJ1-1, with D uncertain. This CDR3 is 15 amino acids long. Germline loops: CDR1 GTSNPN, CDR2 SVGIG (reference sequence). V shed 3 bases and J shed 1 base, with 15 bases lying between them. The DNA for the CDR3 is TGTGCCTGGAGCATTGGTAGCAGACAGAACACTGAAGCTTTCTTT. Translated, it gives CAWSIGSRQNTEAFF.